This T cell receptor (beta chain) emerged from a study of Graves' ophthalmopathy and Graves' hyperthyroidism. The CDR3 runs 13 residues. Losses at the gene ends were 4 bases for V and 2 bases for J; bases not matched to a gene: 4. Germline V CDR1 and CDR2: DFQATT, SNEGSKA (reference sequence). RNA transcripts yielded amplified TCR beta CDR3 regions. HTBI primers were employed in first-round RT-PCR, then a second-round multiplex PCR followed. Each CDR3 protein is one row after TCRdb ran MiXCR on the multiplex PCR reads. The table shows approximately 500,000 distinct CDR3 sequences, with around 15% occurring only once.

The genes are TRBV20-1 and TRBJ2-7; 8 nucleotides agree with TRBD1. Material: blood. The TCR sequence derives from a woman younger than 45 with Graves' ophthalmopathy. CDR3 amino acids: CSANRQGTYEQYF. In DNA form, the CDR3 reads TGCAGTGCTAATAGACAGGGGACCTACGAGCAGTACTTC.